This is a list of T cell receptor beta chains from one sample in a study of cytotoxic CD8 clonotypes in ibrutinib-treated CLL. The assay was immunoSEQ multiplex PCR, and TCRdb's table has in-frame clones only and misses some. The table lists around 60,000 clones, around three fifths of them singletons. Sequenced material: PBMCs, taken after 12 months of ibrutinib treatment. Receptor source: a human donor with chronic lymphocytic leukemia. Each CDR3 is given with its conserved first and last residue. A D gene is named only where the DNA matches it firmly. Clone size is shown for a subset of rows, as once, few, many or a class of expanded clone.

TRBV6-6	TRBJ1-4	many	NA	CASTLRGATNEKLFF	TGTGCCAGCACCCTACGGGGTGCAACTAATGAAAAACTGTTTTTT
TRBV11-2	TRBJ2-5	few	NA	CASTGGETQYF	TGTGCCAGCACCGGGGGAGAGACCCAGTACTTC
TRBV7-7	TRBJ2-3	NA	TRBD2	CASAVGLAGLDTQYF	TGTGCCAGCGCGGTCGGACTAGCGGGATTAGATACGCAGTATTTT
TRBV10-3	TRBJ2-2	large	NA	CAIRDNRHSELFF	TGTGCCATCAGGGACAACAGACATAGCGAGCTGTTTTTT
TRBV4-1	TRBJ1-6	NA	NA	CASSQEGYQSSYNSPLHF	TGCGCCAGCAGCCAAGAGGGGTATCAAAGCTCCTATAATTCACCCCTCCACTTT
TRBV6-1	TRBJ1-1	once	TRBD1	CASRGQAAVNTEAFF	TGTGCCAGCAGAGGACAGGCCGCTGTGAACACTGAAGCTTTCTTT
TRBV28	TRBJ1-2	few	NA	CASSLAHRANYGYTF	TGTGCCAGCAGCTTAGCCCACAGAGCCAACTATGGCTACACCTTC
TRBV11-2	TRBJ2-4	NA	NA	CASSLGGEAKNIQYF	TGTGCCAGCAGCTTAGGCGGTGAAGCCAAAAACATTCAGTACTTC
TRBV7-9	TRBJ2-1	NA	TRBD2	CASSPTGLAGYNEQFF	TGTGCCAGCAGCCCCACGGGACTAGCGGGATACAATGAGCAGTTCTTC
TRBV5-1	TRBJ1-1	NA	TRBD1	CASRLDRGTGRNTEAFF	TGCGCCAGCAGACTCGATCGAGGGACAGGGCGGAACACTGAAGCTTTCTTT
TRBV11-3	TRBJ1-1	NA	TRBD1	CASSDGTGNTEAFF	TGTGCCAGCAGCGACGGGACAGGAAACACTGAAGCTTTCTTT
TRBV6-5	TRBJ2-7	NA	NA	CASSVYEQYF	TGTGCCAGCAGTGTCTACGAGCAGTACTTC
TRBV6-5	TRBJ1-2	many	TRBD1	CASSYSMEGAINGYTF	TGTGCCAGCAGTTACTCGATGGAGGGGGCTATAAATGGCTACACCTTC
TRBV19	TRBJ2-7	NA	NA	CASSTNFYEQYF	TGTGCCAGTAGTACAAATTTCTACGAGCAGTACTTC
TRBV6-1	TRBJ1-5	few	NA	CASSENQPQHF	TGTGCCAGCAGTGAGAATCAGCCCCAGCATTTT
TRBV11-3	TRBJ2-3	few	NA	CASSFTANTDTQYF	TGTGCCAGCAGCTTCACAGCAAACACAGATACGCAGTATTTT
TRBV25-1	TRBJ1-2	few	NA	CASSERRDYGYTF	TGTGCCAGCAGTGAACGAAGGGACTATGGCTACACCTTC
TRBV4-1	TRBJ1-5	few	TRBD1	CASSQVPGQGAGQPQHF	TGCGCCAGCAGCCAAGTCCCGGGACAGGGGGCAGGTCAGCCCCAGCATTTT
TRBV11-2	TRBJ2-3	NA	NA	CASSFLRPSATDTQYF	TGTGCCAGCAGCTTCCTTCGGCCAAGCGCCACAGATACGCAGTATTTT
TRBV7-9	TRBJ1-4	NA	TRBD1	CASSSRQGTNEKLFF	TGTGCCAGCAGCTCCCGACAGGGGACTAATGAAAAACTGTTTTTT
TRBV9	TRBJ2-1	NA	TRBD1	CASSTGGSSYNEQFF	TGTGCCAGCAGCACAGGGGGGAGTTCCTACAATGAGCAGTTCTTC
TRBV9	TRBJ2-3	NA	TRBD1	CASSATGDGDTQYF	TGTGCCAGCAGCGCTACAGGGGATGGAGATACGCAGTATTTT
TRBV5-1	TRBJ1-4	once	NA	CASSEGSTTNEKLFF	TGCGCCAGCAGTGAAGGCTCCACAACTAATGAAAAACTGTTTTTT
TRBV23-1	TRBJ2-2	few	NA	CASSQYDTGELFF	TGCGCCAGCAGTCAATACGACACCGGGGAGCTGTTTTTT
TRBV6-1	TRBJ1-1	NA	NA	CASRMTVEAFF	TGTGCCAGCAGGATGACAGTTGAAGCTTTCTTT
TRBV6-1	TRBJ2-1	many	NA	CASSEWGGRINEQFF	TGTGCCAGCAGTGAATGGGGCGGACGAATAAATGAGCAGTTCTTC
TRBV7-9	TRBJ2-1	NA	NA	CASVGGLLGNEQFF	TGTGCCAGCGTCGGAGGTCTGTTGGGCAATGAGCAGTTCTTC
TRBV15	TRBJ2-3	NA	NA	CATSRYRTAADTQYF	TGTGCCACCAGCAGATATCGGACTGCGGCAGATACGCAGTATTTT
TRBV6-4	TRBJ2-1	NA	NA	CASSRTQGGANEQFF	TGTGCCAGCAGTCGGACCCAGGGGGGTGCCAATGAGCAGTTCTTC
TRBV10-3	TRBJ1-5	few	NA	CAISESGGSNQPQHF	TGTGCCATCAGTGAGTCGGGCGGGAGCAATCAGCCCCAGCATTTT
TRBV11-3	TRBJ2-1	NA	NA	CASSLVGSPLNEQFF	TGTGCCAGCAGCTTAGTTGGCTCGCCCCTTAATGAGCAGTTCTTC
TRBV4-1	TRBJ1-1	NA	TRBD1	CASSQIRGAEAFF	TGCGCCAGCAGCCAGATCAGGGGGGCTGAAGCTTTCTTT
TRBV7-9	TRBJ2-4	NA	TRBD2	CASSPETSGGKNIQYF	TGTGCCAGCAGCCCGGAGACCAGCGGGGGAAAAAACATTCAGTACTTC
TRBV27	TRBJ2-3	NA	NA	CASSSPNYGTQYF	TGTGCCAGCAGTTCCCCGAATTACGGAACGCAGTATTTT
TRBV28	TRBJ2-3	NA	TRBD2	CASSIERGTDTQYF	TGTGCCAGCAGTATCGAGCGGGGAACAGATACGCAGTATTTT
TRBV6-1	TRBJ2-3	NA	NA	CASSEYWGEAADTQYF	TGTGCCAGCAGTGAATATTGGGGGGAGGCCGCAGATACGCAGTATTTT
TRBV29-1	TRBJ1-2	NA	NA	CSVSGSHYGYTF	TGCAGCGTTTCAGGGTCCCACTATGGCTACACCTTC
TRBV15	TRBJ1-1	NA	NA	CATSRGRGDTEAFF	TGTGCCACCAGCAGAGGTCGGGGGGACACTGAAGCTTTCTTT